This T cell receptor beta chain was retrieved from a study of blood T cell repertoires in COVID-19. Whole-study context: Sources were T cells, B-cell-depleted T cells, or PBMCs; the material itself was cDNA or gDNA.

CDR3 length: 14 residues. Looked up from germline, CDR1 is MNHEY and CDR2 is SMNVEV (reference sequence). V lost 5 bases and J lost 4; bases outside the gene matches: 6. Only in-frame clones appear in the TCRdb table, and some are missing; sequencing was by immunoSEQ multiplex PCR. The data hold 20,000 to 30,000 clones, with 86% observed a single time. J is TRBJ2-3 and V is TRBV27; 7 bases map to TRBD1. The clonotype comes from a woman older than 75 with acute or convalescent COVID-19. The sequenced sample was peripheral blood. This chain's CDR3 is CASSPRQGADTQYF. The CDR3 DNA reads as TGTGCCAGCAGTCCGCGACAGGGTGCAGATACGCAGTATTTT.